A single sample is the source of the 26 T cell receptor beta chains below, sequenced in a study of cytomegalovirus exposure and HLA in healthy donors. The PCR used 60 Vbeta and 13 Jbeta primers. This table comes from immunoSEQ multiplex PCR, and its TCRdb copy is limited to in-frame clones, with some not included. The sample has 100,000 to 150,000 clones, 80% seen once. Sample: PBMCs. The receptor source for this set is a female donor in good health and CMV-seronegative.

This chain links TRBV9 with TRBJ2-5, with D perhaps matching TRBD2 (5 bases). CDR1 SGDLS and CDR2 YYNGEE come from the germline V gene. The CDR3 is 14 residues long. V shed 6 bases and J shed 2 bases, with 14 bases lying between them. The CDR3 loop is CASKRGYGQETQYF. The CDR3 DNA is TGTGCCAGCAAAAGAGGGTATGGGCAAGAGACCCAGTACTTC.

This clone was counted only a few times. The chain's CDR3 is CASSFEYF. The CDR3 nucleotides read TGTGCCAGCAGTTTCGAGTACTTC. The rearrangement joins TRBV27 to TRBJ2-7; D remains ambiguous. Per the germline V gene, CDR1 is MNHEY and CDR2 is SMNVEV (reference sequence). The CDR3 totals 8 residues. V shed 3 bases and J shed 11 bases, with 2 bases lying between them.

This clone was counted a few times. J is TRBJ2-7 and V is TRBV18; 11 nucleotides agree with TRBD2. Trimming took 8 bases from V and 1 from J; bases not matched to a gene: 4. The V gene's germline CDR1 is KGHSH and CDR2 LQKENI. The CDR3 is 14 amino acids. CDR3 protein: CASGGTSGSYEQYF. CDR3 DNA: TGTGCCAGCGGAGGGACTAGCGGATCCTACGAGCAGTACTTC.

This chain connects TRBV27 to TRBJ1-5; D is perhaps TRBD1 (5 bases). V was trimmed by 3 bases and J by 6 bases, leaving 6 bases between them. This CDR3 comprises 12 residues. The germline gives CDR1 MNHEY, CDR2 SMNVEV (reference sequence). The CDR3 DNA reads as TGTGCCAGCAGTTTCGGGGGTCAGCCCCAGCATTTT. Amino acid sequence: CASSFGGQPQHF.

The V call is TRBV6-1, the J call TRBJ1-2; D possibly corresponds to TRBD1 (6 bases). In germline, CDR1 is MNHNS, CDR2 SASEGT. V dropped 4 bases and J dropped 6 bases, with 12 bases sitting between them. The CDR3 is 13 amino acids. The CDR3 region has the DNA TGTGCCAGCAGTGGCCAGGGGTTCGATGGCTACACCTTC. It is translated as CASSGQGFDGYTF.

This chain links TRBV7-6 with TRBJ2-1; TRBD2 agrees at 10 bases. This CDR3 comprises 16 residues. With V trimmed by 1 base and J by 5 bases, 5 bases remained unmatched. The germline V gene has CDR1 SGHVS and CDR2 FNYEAQ. This chain's CDR3 is CASSLEPSGGNNEQFF. In DNA, the CDR3 is TGTGCCAGCAGCTTAGAACCTAGCGGGGGTAACAATGAGCAGTTCTTC.

The gene calls are TRBV5-1 and TRBJ1-3; 8 nucleotides align to TRBD1. CDR3 length equals 13 residues. J was trimmed by 8 bases and V by 5 bases; bases with no gene match: 6. Germline CDR1 and CDR2: SGHRS and YFSETQ. The DNA for the CDR3 is TGCGCCAGCAGTTTTCAGGGGGCAGACACCATATATTTT. Residues: CASSFQGADTIYF.

The chain combines TRBV6-5 with TRBJ2-5; possible D gene TRBD1, 5 bases. Germline CDR1 reads MNHEY; CDR2 reads SVGAGI. The V and J ends lost 5 bases and 4 bases respectively, with 14 bases between them. CDR3 length: 14 amino acids. The CDR3 spells CASSPTVRGETQYF. In nucleotides, the CDR3 is TGTGCCAGCAGTCCGACAGTACGAGGAGAGACCCAGTACTTC.

This clone was seen just once. The chain uses TRBV10-2 and TRBJ1-3; 7 bases are a match to TRBD1. Trimming removed 6 bases from V and 2 bases from J; junction bases left unmatched: 1. The CDR3 runs 13 residues. Germline lookup yields CDR1 WSHSY and CDR2 SAAADI. The CDR3: CASSGTAGNTIYF. CDR3 sequence (DNA): TGCGCCAGCAGCGGGACAGCTGGAAACACCATATATTTT.

The chain joins TRBV7-9 to TRBJ2-1, with TRBD2 matching 7 bases. CDR1 is SEHNR, CDR2 FQNEAQ, per germline (reference sequence). The ends lost 5 bases at V and 2 bases at J; junction bases unmatched: 9. The CDR3 covers 16 residues. The CDR3 here is CASSPPGTITYNEQFF. The CDR3 coding sequence is TGTGCCAGCAGCCCCCCCGGGACTATTACCTACAATGAGCAGTTCTTC.

This chain links TRBV2 with TRBJ1-5, with TRBD1 matching over 12 bases. The junction had 10 bases not matched to a gene; V was cut back by 6 bases and J by 7 bases. CDR3 length: 16 residues. Germline lookup yields CDR1 SNHLY and CDR2 FYNNEI. CDR3 loop: CASSKGTGGAEQPQHF. The CDR3 DNA reads TGTGCCAGCAGCAAAGGGACAGGGGGCGCGGAACAGCCCCAGCATTTT.

Only a few counts were recorded for this clone. This chain joins TRBV5-1 and TRBJ2-7, with D perhaps TRBD2 (6 bases). The CDR3 consists of 15 residues. Germline CDR1 is SGHRS and CDR2 is YFSETQ. Trimming took off 0 bases at V and 0 bases at J, with 10 bases between the two ends. This CDR3 is CASSLGTEGSYEQYF. CDR3 coding DNA: TGCGCCAGCAGCTTGGGGACGGAGGGCTCCTACGAGCAGTACTTC.

The rearrangement uses TRBV6-1 and TRBJ2-3, with D possibly being TRBD2 (6 bases). The V gene lost 5 bases and the J gene lost 11 bases, with 17 bases spanning the gap. There are 13 residues in the CDR3. Germline V gene data show CDR1 as MNHNS and CDR2 as SASEGT. The CDR3 nucleotides are TGTGCCAGCAGTAATCGGCTGATGGAGGGGCAGTATTTT. This codes for CASSNRLMEGQYF.

This chain joins TRBV13 and TRBJ2-1; 11 bases agree with TRBD2. With V trimmed by 2 bases and J by 2 bases, 20 bases remained unmatched. The CDR3 has 22 residues. Germline V gives CDR1 PRHDT, CDR2 FYEKMQ (reference sequence). Here the CDR3 DNA reads TGTGCCAGCAGCTTAACGGAGTTCAGCTCGGGGGCACTAGCGGGAGCCTACAATGAGCAGTTCTTC. It is translated as CASSLTEFSSGALAGAYNEQFF. The full variable domain, with the rest looked up from reference TRBV13 and TRBJ2-1, is AAGVIQSPRHLIKEKRETATLKCYPIPRHDTVYWYQQGPGQDPQFLISFYEKMQSDKGSIPDRFSAQQFSDYHSELNMSSLELGDSALYFCASSLTEFSSGALAGAYNEQFFGPGTRLTVL.

This chain joins TRBV6-5 and TRBJ2-7; TRBD1 matches at 10 bases. V was clipped by 11 bases and J by 6 bases; unmatched bases: 10. CDR3 length: 13 amino acids. Germline CDR1 MNHEY, CDR2 SVGAGI. Written as DNA, the CDR3 is TGTGCCGGGACCCGGGACAGGGGTGGCGAGCAGTACTTC. It translates to CAGTRDRGGEQYF.

The chain links TRBV30 to TRBJ2-1, with 7 bases aligning to TRBD2. The CDR3 spans 13 residues. Looked up from germline, CDR1 is GTSNPN and CDR2 is SVGIG (reference sequence). The ends lost 2 bases at V and 9 bases at J; junction bases unmatched: 7. The CDR3 reads CAWSPRLASEQFF. In nucleotides, the CDR3 is TGTGCCTGGAGTCCCAGACTAGCAAGTGAGCAGTTCTTC. The variable domain in full, with the rest retrieved from reference TRBV30 and TRBJ2-1, is SQTIHQWPATLVQPVGSPLSLECTVEGTSNPNLYWYRQAAGRGLQLLFYSVGIGQISSEVPQNLSASRPQDRQFILSSKKLLLSDSGFYLCAWSPRLASEQFFGPGTRLTVL.

This clone was counted a single time. For the CDR3, the DNA is TGCGCCAGCAGTGAGGGGACTAGCGGGGGGATTCCCGGACCCCCGTATTTT. Its protein is CASSEGTSGGIPGPPYF. The V and J genes are TRBV10-1 and TRBJ2-3; 15 nucleotides align to TRBD2. CDR3 length equals 17 residues. V was pared by 2 bases and J by 14 bases, with 14 bases of the junction left unmatched. Germline V lookup: CDR1 WNHNN, CDR2 SYGVQD (reference sequence).

The chain is built from TRBV19 and TRBJ1-4; 9 bases fit TRBD1. With 4 bases clipped from V and 8 bases from J, the junction kept 8 bases outside the gene matches. The CDR3 consists of 15 residues. From germline, CDR1 is LNHDA and CDR2 SQIVND (reference sequence). The CDR3 sequence is CASSTTGGNNEKLFF. The CDR3 coding sequence is TGTGCCAGTAGTACGACAGGGGGAAACAACGAAAAACTGTTTTTT.

The sample holds a few counts of this clone. V usage is TRBV30 and J usage is TRBJ1-6; TRBD1 might be the D (5 bases). The CDR3 covers 13 residues. The germline gives CDR1 GTSNPN, CDR2 SVGIG (reference sequence). The V and J ends lost 1 base and 5 bases respectively, with 6 bases between them. The CDR3 coding sequence is TGTGCCTGGAGTGGACAGAATAATTCACCCCTCCACTTT. Amino acids: CAWSGQNNSPLHF. The variable domain in full, completed from reference TRBV30 and TRBJ1-6, reads SQTIHQWPATLVQPVGSPLSLECTVEGTSNPNLYWYRQAAGRGLQLLFYSVGIGQISSEVPQNLSASRPQDRQFILSSKKLLLSDSGFYLCAWSGQNNSPLHFGNGTRLTVT.

The rearrangement links TRBV7-9 to TRBJ2-3; a weak D match, TRBD1 (5 bases). The germline gives CDR1 SEHNR, CDR2 FQNEAQ (reference sequence). V lost 3 bases and J 7 bases, leaving 14 bases between the germline ends. The CDR3 has 14 residues. The CDR3 coding sequence is TGTGCCAGCAGCTTGGTGCAGGGTTCGAATACGCAGTATTTT. The encoded protein is CASSLVQGSNTQYF.

The chain uses TRBV27 and TRBJ2-1; TRBD2 agrees at 11 bases. V dropped 2 bases and J dropped 4; count of bases not matched to a gene: 10. This CDR3 has 18 residues. CDR1 and CDR2 from the germline V gene are MNHEY and SMNVEV (reference sequence). CDR3 DNA: TGTGCCAGCAGTTTACGGCTAGCGGGGGGAGCTCGATACAATGAGCAGTTCTTC. Translation: CASSLRLAGGARYNEQFF.

The chain carries TRBV12-5 and TRBJ2-1, with 10 positions matching TRBD1. The V segment lost 2 bases and the J segment 0 bases; nucleotides outside the gene matches: 1. Germline-derived CDR1 and CDR2 are LGHNT and FRNRAP. The CDR3 covers 16 residues. In nucleotides, the CDR3 is TGTGCTAGTGGTTTGTGGACAGGGGGCTCCTACAATGAGCAGTTCTTC. Translated: CASGLWTGGSYNEQFF.

The rearrangement uses TRBV19 and TRBJ1-4; D ambiguous. Germline loops: CDR1 LNHDA, CDR2 SQIVND (reference sequence). The CDR3 extends over 13 amino acids. V was trimmed by 4 bases and J by 8 bases, leaving 11 bases between them. The CDR3 DNA reads as TGTGCCAGTAGTAACGGGGTGGACGAAAAACTGTTTTTT. Residues: CASSNGVDEKLFF.

This chain links TRBV6-5 with TRBJ1-1; D gene ambiguous. Deletions cut 2 bases from V and 5 bases from J, with 12 bases between. Per germline, CDR1 MNHEY and CDR2 SVGAGI. The length of the CDR3 is 14 residues. CDR3 sequence reads: CASSYGRGETEAFF. CDR3 DNA sequence: TGTGCCAGCAGTTACGGTCGGGGTGAGACTGAAGCTTTCTTT.

The rearrangement uses TRBV18 and TRBJ1-1; 9 bases are a match to TRBD1. After removal of 5 bases from V and 4 bases from J, the junction contained 5 bases not matched to a gene. CDR1 is KGHSH and CDR2 is LQKENI in the germline V gene. The CDR3 contains 14 residues. In nucleotides, the CDR3 is TGTGCCAGCTCAACAACAGGGGGCGGCACTGAAGCTTTCTTT. This gives the protein CASSTTGGGTEAFF.

The rearrangement links TRBV5-1 to TRBJ2-7, with TRBD2 matching over 8 bases. The trim removed 2 bases at V and 4 bases at J, leaving 5 bases unmatched. The germline CDR1 and CDR2 sequences are SGHRS and YFSETQ. CDR3 length equals 14 residues. CDR3 amino acids: CASSFTGGQYEQYF. CDR3 nucleotides: TGCGCCAGCAGCTTTACGGGGGGGCAATACGAGCAGTACTTC.